There are a few counts of the clone carrying this T cell receptor (beta chain). Its target is unknown. CD8+CD4-CCR7+CD45RA+ sorting gave the naive CD8 T cells. The data belong to a study of molecular identifiers for immune sequencing clone quantification. General observations from the study: Underestimation of highly expanded clone sizes could arise where identical TCR molecules share a barcode. Clones carrying above 20 RNA copies accounted for over 98% of effector molecules, under 1% in naive cells.

The CDR3 runs to 17 residues. With 4 bases clipped from V and 3 bases from J, the junction kept 9 bases outside the gene matches. Germline CDR1 LGHNA, CDR2 YSLEER. For bulk TCR libraries, previously described methods and listed TCR primers were used. TCRdb re-analysed the PCR reads in MiXCR, keeping a single row per CDR3 protein. Of a few hundred thousand distinct CDR3 sequences in the sample, 24% are singletons; the top ten hold 0.65% to 0.75%. The material sequenced was naive CD8+ T cells from blood, with Jurkat cell RNA spiked in. Subset denoted: FACS-sorted CD8+CD4-CCR7+CD45RA+ naive T cells. This receptor was obtained from a human donor in good health. Some libraries in this study had Jurkat cell RNA spiked in. The V gene is TRBV4-3, the J gene TRBJ1-2; 12 nucleotides align to TRBD1. The CDR3 DNA reads TGCGCCAGCAGCCCCGGGACAGGGGGCGCGTCTTACTATGGCTACACCTTC. The encoded protein is CASSPGTGGASYYGYTF.